Below are 28 T cell receptor beta chains sequenced from a single sample in a study of vaccination and CD4 T cells after COVID-19. The Oncomine TCR Beta short-read assay was applied to DNA of cultured CD4+ T cells. From the PCR reads, TCRdb called clonotypes with MiXCR, one entry per CDR3 protein. The data show over 11,000 distinct CDR3 sequences, approximately 30% seen once. As to treatment: approximately nine-day PBMC culture with coronavirus spike peptide pools or control peptides (ViraFEST assay). These receptors are not linked to any known antigen. The sequenced sample was CD4+ T cells from blood, cultured in vitro, obtained after SARS-CoV-2 vaccination. The origin of the receptors is a human donor who had recovered from COVID-19.

This clonotype came up a few times. The J gene is TRBJ1-1, the V gene TRBV20-1; D uncertain. With 3 bases removed from V and 5 bases from J, the gap between germline ends came to 13 bases. This CDR3 region has 13 residues. Germline CDR1 and CDR2: DFQATT and SNEGSKA (reference sequence). CDR3: CSASVSGRTEAFF. The DNA of the CDR3 is TGCAGTGCTAGTGTCTCCGGGAGGACTGAAGCTTTCTTT.

The chain couples TRBV24-1 to TRBJ1-5; D gene uncertain. The ends were cut back, 4 bases at V and 4 bases at J, with 7 bases in the middle. The CDR3 is 13 amino acids. The germline V gene has CDR1 KGHDR and CDR2 SFDVKD. CDR3 sequence (DNA): TGTGCCACCAGTGAGTTCGAAAATCAGCCCCAGCATTTT. Translation: CATSEFENQPQHF.

The chain employs TRBV7-3 and TRBJ2-1; TRBD2 aligns across 7 bases. The V segment lost 6 bases and the J segment 1 base; nucleotides outside the gene matches: 9. Germline CDR1 and CDR2: SGHTA and FQGTGA. The CDR3 spans 16 residues. The CDR3 nucleotides are TGTGCCAGCAGTAAAACTAGCGACCTTTCCTACAATGAGCAGTTCTTC. It specifies CASSKTSDLSYNEQFF.

The genes are TRBV7-6 and TRBJ1-6; 8 bases fit TRBD1. CDR3 size: 19 residues. The germline gives CDR1 SGHVS, CDR2 FNYEAQ. V dropped 5 bases and J dropped 0; count of bases not matched to a gene: 12. CDR3 bases: TGTGCCAGCAGCACAATCCCTAGACAGGGGAGCTCCTATAATTCACCCCTCCACTTT. Protein product: CASSTIPRQGSSYNSPLHF.

This chain joins TRBV5-4 and TRBJ1-1; D is uncertain. CDR1 is SGHNT and CDR2 is YYREEE in the germline V gene (reference sequence). The CDR3 is 13 residues long. V dropped 2 bases and J dropped 1 base, with 6 bases sitting between them. The chain's CDR3 is CASSLRQNTEAFF. The DNA of the CDR3 is TGTGCCAGCAGCTTACGACAGAACACTGAAGCTTTCTTT.

This clonotype was found a few times. The chain carries TRBV7-8 and TRBJ1-1; D may be TRBD1 (6 bases). In germline, CDR1 is SGHVS, CDR2 FQNEAQ. The ends were cut back, 5 bases at V and 1 base at J, with 14 bases in the middle. The CDR3 covers 15 residues. In nucleotides, the CDR3 is TGTGCCAGCAGCACTACCCGGACAGCGAACACTGAAGCTTTCTTT. This encodes CASSTTRTANTEAFF.

The chain combines TRBV12-3 or TRBV12-4 with TRBJ1-5; D not resolved. This CDR3 region has 14 residues. V was shortened by 7 bases and J by 6 bases, with 16 bases between the two germline ends. The chain's CDR3 is CASTPGQSGQPQHF. The CDR3 bases are TGTGCCAGCACCCCTGGGCAGAGCGGTCAGCCCCAGCATTTT.

DNA for the CDR3: TGTGCCAGCAGCTTATCCGTGGCTAGCGGGAGTGGTGAGCAGTACTTC. Translation: CASSLSVASGSGEQYF. The chain links TRBV7-2 to TRBJ2-7; 10 bases are shared with TRBD2. V lost 2 bases, J lost 7 bases, and 11 bases stayed unmatched. This CDR3 spans 16 amino acids. Germline CDR1 reads SGHTA; CDR2 reads FQGNSA.

V is TRBV24-1 and J is TRBJ2-7, with D possibly being TRBD2 (7 bases). Germline V gene data show CDR1 as KGHDR and CDR2 as SFDVKD. The V gene lost 7 bases and the J gene lost 2 bases, with 11 bases spanning the gap. This CDR3 spans 13 amino acids. CDR3 in DNA: TGTGCCACCAGCGGGGGGCCCCCCTACGAGCAGTACTTC. Its protein is CATSGGPPYEQYF.

V gene TRBV20-1 combines with J gene TRBJ2-1; D gene ambiguous. The germline V gene encodes CDR1 DFQATT and CDR2 SNEGSKA (reference sequence). Trimming stripped 3 bases from V and 8 bases from J, with 11 bases between. The CDR3 length is 12 residues. The CDR3 sequence: CSARAAHHEQFF. The DNA for the CDR3 is TGCAGTGCTAGGGCCGCCCACCATGAGCAGTTCTTC.

This clonotype appeared a few times. The gene calls are TRBV6-1 and TRBJ1-5, with a weak D call TRBD1 (5 bases). The germline V and J ends were trimmed by 8 bases and 2 bases, with 10 bases remaining between them. Germline CDR1 reads MNHNS; CDR2 reads SASEGT. CDR3 length: 13 amino acids. CDR3 residues: CASAGGGNQPQHF. CDR3 sequence (DNA): TGTGCCAGCGCGGGGGGGGGCAATCAGCCCCAGCATTTT.

This clonotype has only a few counts. This chain joins TRBV11-2 and TRBJ2-1; 9 bases are shared with TRBD2. The CDR3 is made up of 18 amino acids. The germline gives CDR1 SGHAT, CDR2 FQNNGV. With V trimmed by 2 bases and J by 0 bases, 8 bases remained unmatched. The CDR3 DNA follows: TGTGCCAGCAGCTTACTCGCAGGACTAGCGTCCTCCTACAATGAGCAGTTCTTC. Translating it yields CASSLLAGLASSYNEQFF.

A few counts support this clonotype. The gene calls are TRBV7-2 and TRBJ2-3; no clear D. The CDR3 extends over 14 amino acids. CDR1 is SGHTA and CDR2 is FQGNSA in the germline V gene. V was pared by 0 bases and J by 5 bases, with 9 bases between. CDR3 sequence (DNA): TGTGCCAGCAGCTTAGCAGCAGGCAAAGATACGCAGTATTTT. Translation: CASSLAAGKDTQYF.

This chain connects TRBV5-1 to TRBJ2-3, with 7 bases fitting TRBD1. Germline CDR1 is SGHRS and CDR2 is YFSETQ. With V trimmed by 4 bases and J by 3 bases, 5 bases remained unmatched. The CDR3 totals 14 residues. CDR3 amino acids: CASSLGTVTDTQYF. The CDR3 DNA sequence: TGCGCCAGCAGCCTAGGGACAGTAACAGATACGCAGTATTTT.

The rearrangement uses TRBV20-1 and TRBJ2-2; D remains unclear. The CDR3 spans 14 residues. V shed 0 bases and J shed 5 bases, with 10 bases lying between them. Germline lookup yields CDR1 DFQATT and CDR2 SNEGSKA (reference sequence). CDR3 protein: CSAREELRTGELFF. In DNA form, the CDR3 reads TGCAGTGCTAGAGAGGAACTACGGACCGGGGAGCTGTTTTTT.

The chain joins TRBV6-5 to TRBJ2-1; D could derive from TRBD1 or TRBD2 (5 bases each). The germline CDR1 and CDR2 sequences are MNHEY and SVGAGI. This CDR3 has 17 amino acids. Deletions cut 0 bases from V and 4 bases from J, with 16 bases between. In DNA, the CDR3 is TGTGCCAGCAGTTACTCGAGAGGGGAAGAAGTTTACAATGAGCAGTTCTTC. Its translation is CASSYSRGEEVYNEQFF.

This clonotype was counted only a few times. The chain is built from TRBV19 and TRBJ1-2; TRBD1 agrees at 9 bases. V shed 3 bases, J shed 2 bases, and the junction held 1 base outside the gene matches. Germline CDR1 LNHDA, CDR2 SQIVND (reference sequence). The CDR3 totals 14 residues. CDR3 nucleotides: TGTGCCAGTAGTATCGGGACAGGGAACTATGGCTACACCTTC. This translates into CASSIGTGNYGYTF.

This clonotype was detected only a few times. The gene calls are TRBV20-1 and TRBJ2-2, with 10 bases aligning to TRBD2. Per germline, CDR1 DFQATT and CDR2 SNEGSKA (reference sequence). The CDR3 has 13 amino acids. Trimming cost V 6 bases and J 9 bases; bases outside gene matches: 7. CDR3 bases: TGCAGTGCAGGAGCGGGAGGGTCCCGGGAGCTGTTTTTT. It specifies CSAGAGGSRELFF.

The DNA of the CDR3 is TGTGCCAGCTCACCACCGACTAGCGGGGAGACCCAGTACTTC. It codes for CASSPPTSGETQYF. The V and J genes are TRBV18 and TRBJ2-5; 10 bases match TRBD2. With 0 bases clipped from V and 5 bases from J, the junction kept 0 bases outside the gene matches. Germline loops: CDR1 KGHSH, CDR2 LQKENI. The CDR3 has 14 amino acids.

The chain employs TRBV12-3 or TRBV12-4 and TRBJ1-5; 8 nucleotides agree with TRBD1. This CDR3 contains 16 residues. The ends lost 3 bases at V and 4 bases at J; junction bases unmatched: 8. The CDR3: CASSFADRGGNQPQHF. The CDR3 coding sequence is TGTGCCAGCAGTTTTGCCGACAGGGGAGGGAATCAGCCCCAGCATTTT.

V and J are TRBV6-1 and TRBJ1-2, with 7 bases aligning to TRBD1. Germline CDR1 MNHNS, CDR2 SASEGT. Losses at the gene ends were 6 bases for V and 8 bases for J; bases not matched to a gene: 3. This CDR3 comprises 11 residues. CDR3 nucleotide sequence: TGTGCCAGCAGACCAGGGGGGGGCTACACCTTC. This gives the protein CASRPGGGYTF.

This clonotype was detected a few times. The chain employs TRBV28 and TRBJ2-7, with D unresolved. The germline CDR1 and CDR2 sequences are MDHEN and SYDVKM. Trimming stripped 2 bases from V and 9 bases from J, with 14 bases between. This CDR3 is built from 13 residues. The DNA of the CDR3 is TGTGCCAGCAGTTTACTGGCCGGAATAGGGCAGTACTTC. Residues: CASSLLAGIGQYF.

The rearrangement links TRBV7-2 to TRBJ2-7, with 8 positions matching TRBD1. This CDR3 region has 15 residues. Germline assignment: CDR1 SGHTA and CDR2 FQGNSA. V shed 5 bases and J 5 bases; nucleotides not matched to a gene: 11. This CDR3 reads CASSQGGAGGDEQYF. CDR3 in DNA: TGTGCCAGCAGCCAAGGCGGGGCAGGGGGCGACGAGCAGTACTTC.

This sequence joins TRBV7-2 and TRBJ2-6; no firm D call. CDR3 length equals 18 residues. The V end lost 2 bases, the J end lost 2 bases, and 16 bases lay between the germline ends. Germline CDR1 is SGHTA and CDR2 is FQGNSA. CDR3 residues: CASSLRGLNYAGANVLTF. The CDR3 nucleotides read TGTGCCAGCAGCTTAAGAGGTCTAAATTATGCTGGGGCCAACGTCCTGACTTTC.

The CDR3 loop reads CASSQESGYGGNTIYF. In DNA, the CDR3 is TGCGCCAGCAGCCAAGAGTCCGGATACGGTGGAAACACCATATATTTT. The chain recombines TRBV4-3 with TRBJ1-3, with no clear D. The CDR3 is 16 residues long. Germline CDR1 LGHNA, CDR2 YSLEER. Trimming pared 0 bases from V and 3 bases from J, leaving 12 bases between.

The chain employs TRBV21-1 and TRBJ2-5; TRBD1, the table's D call, lacks a check against the DNA. TRBV21-1 represents a pseudogene. The CDR3 runs to 17 residues. CDR3 amino acids: CASSKALGTANGGTQYF. CDR3 DNA sequence: TGTGCCAGCAGCAAAGCGCTAGGGACAGCAAATGGGGGGACCCAGTACTTC.

This chain connects TRBV2 to TRBJ1-1; no reliable D call. Germline CDR1 is SNHLY and CDR2 is FYNNEI. The CDR3 sequence is 15 residues long. The germline V and J ends were trimmed by 6 bases and 0 bases, with 14 bases remaining between them. The CDR3 bases are TGTGCCAGCAGCGGTGCCGGGAACGTGAACACTGAAGCTTTCTTT. This translates into CASSGAGNVNTEAFF.

This clonotype was seen more than once but under ten times. The chain is built from TRBV7-8 and TRBJ1-1; no definite D call. CDR1 and CDR2 from the germline V gene are SGHVS and FQNEAQ. The CDR3 runs 15 residues. The ends were cut back, 5 bases at V and 0 bases at J, with 13 bases in the middle. The CDR3 coding sequence is TGTGCCAGCAGCCCGGGGTCGGGTCTGAACACTGAAGCTTTCTTT. This gives the protein CASSPGSGLNTEAFF. The full variable domain, with the rest looked up from reference TRBV7-8 and TRBJ1-1, is GAGVSQSPRYKVAKRGQDVALRCDPISGHVSLFWYQQALGQGPEFLTYFQNEAQLDKSGLPSDRFFAERPEGSVSTLKIQRTQQEDSAVYLCASSPGSGLNTEAFFGQGTRLTVV.